Presented here are 10 T cell receptor beta chains from one specimen sequenced in a study of blood T cell repertoires in COVID-19. The protocol was immunoSEQ multiplex PCR, while the TCRdb copy is restricted to in-frame clones and leaves out a portion. The table shows approximately 110,000 clones, with 86% occurring only once. The sequencing sample was made of peripheral blood. These receptors were obtained from a human donor in a cohort sampled during active COVID-19.

The rearrangement links TRBV27 to TRBJ2-5, with TRBD1 identical over 8 bases. V lost 6 bases to trimming and J lost 5 bases; unmatched junction nucleotides: 11. Germline CDR1 reads MNHEY; CDR2 reads SMNVEV (reference sequence). This CDR3 has 15 residues. CDR3 nucleotide sequence: TGTGCCAGCAGAGGCTCCGTCAGGGGGCGGGAGACCCAGTACTTC. As protein: CASRGSVRGRETQYF.

This clone was seen only a few times. The genes are TRBV24-1 and TRBJ1-1; D is uncertain. The CDR3 has 14 residues. Trimming pared 5 bases from V and 1 base from J, leaving 10 bases between. The germline V gene has CDR1 KGHDR and CDR2 SFDVKD. The CDR3 spells CATSGRGSNTEAFF. DNA for the CDR3: TGTGCCACCAGTGGCCGGGGTTCGAACACTGAAGCTTTCTTT.

The rearrangement uses TRBV11-2 and TRBJ2-4; 7 nucleotides line up with TRBD1. This CDR3 is built from 17 residues. Per the germline V gene, CDR1 is SGHAT and CDR2 is FQNNGV. With V trimmed by 1 base and J by 0 bases, 6 bases remained unmatched. As DNA, the CDR3 is TGTGCCAGCAGCTTAGCCCGACAGGGAGTAGCCAAAAACATTCAGTACTTC. It codes for CASSLARQGVAKNIQYF.

V gene TRBV6-6 combines with J gene TRBJ2-7, with D maybe TRBD2 (6 bases). Germline assignment: CDR1 MNHNY and CDR2 SVGAGI (reference sequence). The CDR3 sequence is 16 residues long. Trimming removed 6 bases at V and 7 bases at J, with 25 bases between. In DNA form, the CDR3 reads TGTGCCAGCAGGGTGGAGGGACGGATCCGAGATGGGGAGCAGTACTTC. Translating it yields CASRVEGRIRDGEQYF.

This sequence joins TRBV7-2 and TRBJ1-1; TRBD1 is a possible D gene (6 bases). V was clipped by 6 bases and J by 6 bases, with 17 bases between them. Germline CDR1 and CDR2: SGHTA and FQGNSA. This CDR3 has 14 residues. CDR3 residues: CASRLGGLKPEAFF. The DNA of the CDR3 is TGTGCCAGCAGGTTGGGGGGGCTGAAGCCTGAAGCTTTCTTT.

The rearrangement joins TRBV10-1 to TRBJ1-6; 7 nucleotides align to TRBD1. Germline V gene sequence: CDR1 WNHNN, CDR2 SYGVQD (reference sequence). V lost 8 bases, J lost 7 bases, and 5 bases stayed unmatched. The CDR3 is 13 residues long. Here the CDR3 reads CASRGGINSPLHF. CDR3 coding DNA: TGCGCCAGCCGAGGGGGCATCAATTCACCCCTCCACTTT.

The CDR3 sequence is CASSQAGGPYEQYF. The CDR3 bases are TGTGCCAGCAGCCAAGCGGGAGGGCCCTACGAGCAGTACTTC. V gene TRBV3-1 (or the pseudogene TRBV3-2) combines with J gene TRBJ2-7; 8 bases map to TRBD2. CDR3 length: 14 residues. J was trimmed by 2 bases and V by 1 base; bases with no gene match: 1. Per the germline V gene, CDR1 is LGHDT and CDR2 is YNNKEL (reference sequence).

The rearrangement links TRBV6-6 to TRBJ2-1; TRBD1 matches 10 bases. V dropped 7 bases and J dropped 12; count of bases not matched to a gene: 12. The CDR3 has 14 residues. Germline CDR1 is MNHNY and CDR2 is SVGAGI (reference sequence). CDR3 in amino acids: CASILGQGGGGQFF. For the CDR3, the DNA is TGTGCCAGCATTCTCGGACAGGGGGGAGGCGGGCAGTTCTTC.

V gene TRBV7-9 combines with J gene TRBJ2-3, with no clear D. V gave up 3 bases and J gave up 5 bases, with 6 bases separating them. The length of the CDR3 is 12 residues. Germline CDR1 reads SEHNR; CDR2 reads FQNEAQ (reference sequence). The CDR3 DNA reads TGTGCCAGCAGCTTTCAGGTAGATACGCAGTATTTT. Protein product: CASSFQVDTQYF.

This clone was picked up a small number of times. The V and J genes are TRBV6-5 and TRBJ2-2, with D possibly TRBD1 on 5 matching bases. The germline CDR1 and CDR2 sequences are MNHEY and SVGAGI. The CDR3 covers 14 residues. The ends were cut back, 10 bases at V and 3 bases at J, with 15 bases in the middle. The CDR3 DNA sequence: TGTGCCACGACTGGGGCCACTTACACCGGGGAGCTGTTTTTT. It specifies CATTGATYTGELFF.